These T cell receptor beta chains were read from a single sample in a study of shared clonotypes between healthy human individuals. Libraries were prepared by immunoSEQ multiplex PCR; TCRdb keeps only in-frame clonotypes and omits some of them. The table includes some 800,000 clones, around 92% detected once. The sequencing sample was made of naive CD8+ T cells sorted from blood. Receptors were obtained from a young man in good health. Each CDR3 is given with its conserved first and last residue.

v_call: TRBV6-5
j_call: TRBJ1-4
cdr3_aa: CASGTAFEKLFF

v_call: TRBV27
j_call: TRBJ2-7
cdr3_aa: CASSQTSSYEQYF

v_call: TRBV15
j_call: TRBJ1-1
cdr3_aa: CATSRDNRAMNTEAFF

v_call: TRBV5-1
j_call: TRBJ2-7
cdr3_aa: CASRGQDSYEQYF

v_call: TRBV29-1
j_call: TRBJ2-3
cdr3_aa: CSVARDTQYF

v_call: TRBV7-9
j_call: TRBJ2-7
cdr3_aa: CASSLVSGFTSEQYF

v_call: TRBV7-2
j_call: TRBJ2-3
cdr3_aa: CASSLRTSGTLSTDTQYF

v_call: TRBV21-1
j_call: TRBJ2-1
cdr3_aa: CASSNSRYNEQFF

v_call: TRBV7-9
j_call: TRBJ2-7
cdr3_aa: CASTPQTGRHEQYF

v_call: TRBV29-1
j_call: TRBJ2-1
cdr3_aa: CSVGASGYNEQFF

v_call: TRBV6-5
j_call: TRBJ2-7
cdr3_aa: CASGYEQYF

v_call: TRBV2
j_call: TRBJ2-1
cdr3_aa: CASSEAMSLTATEQFF

v_call: TRBV11-2
j_call: TRBJ2-7
cdr3_aa: CASSQGPSETYEQYF

v_call: TRBV9
j_call: TRBJ1-5
cdr3_aa: CASSRNGGSNQPQHF

v_call: TRBV4-3
j_call: TRBJ2-5
cdr3_aa: CASSQVVGGETQYF

v_call: TRBV18
j_call: TRBJ2-7
cdr3_aa: CASSKILATYEQYF

v_call: TRBV29-1
j_call: TRBJ1-1
cdr3_aa: CSAHRDTEAFF

v_call: TRBV12-5
j_call: TRBJ1-1
cdr3_aa: CASSGNSLEAFF

v_call: TRBV19
j_call: TRBJ2-7
cdr3_aa: CASSTDSNHYEQYF

v_call: TRBV27
j_call: TRBJ1-2
cdr3_aa: CASSLRDRGDYGYTF

v_call: TRBV4-3
j_call: TRBJ2-2
cdr3_aa: CASSQDLAGGYGGNTGELFF

v_call: TRBV6-4
j_call: TRBJ2-1
cdr3_aa: CASSFLPLSGRAGRNEQFF

v_call: TRBV6-6
j_call: TRBJ2-2
cdr3_aa: CASKSGMELFF

v_call: TRBV7-9
j_call: TRBJ1-2
cdr3_aa: CASSPETAGGAGYTF

v_call: TRBV7-9
j_call: TRBJ2-1
cdr3_aa: CASSPGQGPGYEQFF

v_call: TRBV6-5
j_call: TRBJ2-3
cdr3_aa: CASTKGERSDTQYF

v_call: TRBV6-5
j_call: TRBJ2-7
cdr3_aa: CASRTGLRIDEQYF

v_call: TRBV27
j_call: TRBJ2-7
cdr3_aa: CASSLAGAPPYEQYF

v_call: TRBV10-2
j_call: TRBJ2-1
cdr3_aa: CASSEESGFRSSYNEQFF

v_call: TRBV5-1
j_call: TRBJ2-1
cdr3_aa: CASSLSGGGNEQFF

v_call: TRBV12-5
j_call: TRBJ1-2
cdr3_aa: CASASGNYGYTF

v_call: TRBV2
j_call: TRBJ2-1
cdr3_aa: CASTDRGVNEQFF

v_call: TRBV5-1
j_call: TRBJ1-3
cdr3_aa: CASSGYRGSETGNTIYF

v_call: TRBV7-9
j_call: TRBJ1-1
cdr3_aa: CASSFKTSFAHNTEAFF

v_call: TRBV5-1
j_call: TRBJ2-2
cdr3_aa: CASSLEGRTGELFF

v_call: TRBV19
j_call: TRBJ2-7
cdr3_aa: CASSRGDEQYF

v_call: TRBV27
j_call: TRBJ2-2
cdr3_aa: CASSFKAGGPITGELFF

v_call: TRBV30
j_call: TRBJ2-1
cdr3_aa: CAWMGGALSYNEQFF